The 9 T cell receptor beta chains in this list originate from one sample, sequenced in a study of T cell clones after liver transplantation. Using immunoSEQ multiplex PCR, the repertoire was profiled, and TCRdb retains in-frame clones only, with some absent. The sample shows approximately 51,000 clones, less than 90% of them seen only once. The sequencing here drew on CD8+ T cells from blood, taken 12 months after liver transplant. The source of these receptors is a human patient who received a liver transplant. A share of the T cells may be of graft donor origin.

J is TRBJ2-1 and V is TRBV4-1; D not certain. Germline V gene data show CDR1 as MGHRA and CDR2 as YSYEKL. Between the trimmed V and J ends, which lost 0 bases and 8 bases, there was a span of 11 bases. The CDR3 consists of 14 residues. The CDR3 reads CASSQETRRHEQFF. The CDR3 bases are TGCGCCAGCAGCCAAGAGACCCGACGACATGAGCAGTTCTTC.

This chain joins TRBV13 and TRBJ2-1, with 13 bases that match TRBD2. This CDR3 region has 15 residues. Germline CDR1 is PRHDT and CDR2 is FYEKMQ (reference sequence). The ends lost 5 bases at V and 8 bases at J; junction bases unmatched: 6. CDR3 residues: CASSPRTSGRDEQFF. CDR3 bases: TGTGCCAGCAGCCCCCGGACTAGCGGGAGAGATGAGCAGTTCTTC.

CDR3 residues: CASTLTGTGSTYEQYF. For the CDR3, the DNA is TGTGCCAGCACCCTTACCGGGACAGGGTCTACCTACGAGCAGTACTTC. This chain links TRBV2 with TRBJ2-7; 9 bases line up with TRBD1. This CDR3 is built from 16 residues. The germline V gene encodes CDR1 SNHLY and CDR2 FYNNEI. V was pared by 7 bases and J by 2 bases, with 12 bases of the junction left unmatched.

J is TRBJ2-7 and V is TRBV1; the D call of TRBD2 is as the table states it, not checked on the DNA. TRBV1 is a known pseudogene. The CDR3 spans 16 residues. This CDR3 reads CTSSQRLAGASYEQYF. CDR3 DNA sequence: TGCACCAGCAGCCAACGGTTAGCGGGAGCGTCCTACGAGCAGTACTTC.

The CDR3 region has the DNA TGTGCCAGCACGGGGGGAGGCTCCTACGAGCAGTACTTC. It is translated as CASTGGGSYEQYF. The genes are TRBV27 and TRBJ2-7; TRBD2 aligns across 7 bases. This CDR3 contains 13 residues. V was pared by 7 bases and J by 0 bases, with 3 bases of the junction left unmatched. Germline-derived CDR1 and CDR2 are MNHEY and SMNVEV (reference sequence).

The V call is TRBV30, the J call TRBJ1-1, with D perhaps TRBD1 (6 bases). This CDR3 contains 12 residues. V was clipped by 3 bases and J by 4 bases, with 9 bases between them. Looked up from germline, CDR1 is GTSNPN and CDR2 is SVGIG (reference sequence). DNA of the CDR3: TGTGCCTGGAGCCCAGGGGTCACTGAAGCTTTCTTT. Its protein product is CAWSPGVTEAFF.

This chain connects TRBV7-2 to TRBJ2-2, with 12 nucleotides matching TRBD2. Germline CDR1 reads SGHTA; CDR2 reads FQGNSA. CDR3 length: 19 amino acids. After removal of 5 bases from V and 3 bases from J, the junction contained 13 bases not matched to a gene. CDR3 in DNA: TGTGCCAGCAGCCTACGACTAGCGGGAGAGTGGGCTGACACCGGGGAGCTGTTTTTT. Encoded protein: CASSLRLAGEWADTGELFF.

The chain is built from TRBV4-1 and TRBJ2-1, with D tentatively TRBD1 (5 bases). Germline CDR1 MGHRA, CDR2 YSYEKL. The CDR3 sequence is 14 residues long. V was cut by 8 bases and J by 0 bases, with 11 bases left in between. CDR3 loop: CASAWGASYNEQFF. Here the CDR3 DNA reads TGCGCCAGCGCCTGGGGCGCCTCCTACAATGAGCAGTTCTTC.

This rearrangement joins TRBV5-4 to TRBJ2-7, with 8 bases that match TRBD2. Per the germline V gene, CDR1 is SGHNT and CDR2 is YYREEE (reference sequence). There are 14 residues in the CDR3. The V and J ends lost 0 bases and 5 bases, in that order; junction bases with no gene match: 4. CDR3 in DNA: TGTGCCAGCAGCTTGGGGCGGGAGGTTAACGAGCAGTACTTC. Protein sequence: CASSLGREVNEQYF.